A selection of T cell receptor beta chains follows, all from one sample in a study of cytomegalovirus exposure and HLA in healthy donors. Clones were sequenced by immunoSEQ multiplex PCR, and TCRdb holds only the in-frame ones, with some missing. The data contain approximately 170,000 clones, around four fifths of them singletons. Sequencing was done on a sample of PBMCs. The receptors stem from a boy between 2 and 10 years old in good health and CMV-seronegative. Each CDR3 is given with its conserved first and last residue. A D gene is named only where the DNA matches it firmly. Clone sizes are given selectively: once, few, many, or a class where the clone is expanded.

clone size	D gene	J gene	V gene	CDR3 DNA	CDR3 protein
-	-	TRBJ2-7	TRBV5-6	TGTGCCAGCAGCTTGGAATGGGGGCCCCCGGACTACGAGCAGTACTTC	CASSLEWGPPDYEQYF
-	-	TRBJ2-1	TRBV4-2	TGTGCCAGCAGCCAACCCGGGGAGGGGGACTCCCTCAATGAGCAGTTCTTC	CASSQPGEGDSLNEQFF
-	TRBD2	TRBJ2-3	TRBV2	TGTGCCAGCAGTAAACGGACTAGCGGGGGGTCTAGGGATACGCAGTATTTT	CASSKRTSGGSRDTQYF
-	-	TRBJ2-3	TRBV5-1	TGCGCCAGCAGCCCCCCGAGCACAGATACGCAGTATTTT	CASSPPSTDTQYF
-	TRBD2	TRBJ2-7	TRBV6-5	TGTGCCAGCAGAGCCGGGACTAGCGGCCACGAGCAGTACTTC	CASRAGTSGHEQYF
few	-	TRBJ2-2	TRBV19	TGTGCCAGTAGTAGGGCAGGGACCGGGGAGCTGTTTTTT	CASSRAGTGELFF
few	-	TRBJ1-1	TRBV2	TGTGCCAGCAATAGAATACTGAACACTGAAGCTTTCTTT	CASNRILNTEAFF
-	TRBD2	TRBJ2-3	TRBV9	TGTGCCAGCAGCGTAGCCGGGGGGGCAGATACGCAGTATTTT	CASSVAGGADTQYF
-	-	TRBJ1-6	TRBV30	TGTGCCTGGAGTGTTAACAGGGTGGGTTCACCCCTCCACTTT	CAWSVNRVGSPLHF
-	TRBD1	TRBJ1-1	TRBV6-1	TGTGCCAGCAGTGAAATTCCAGGGGGGTACACTGAAGCTTTCTTT	CASSEIPGGYTEAFF
few	TRBD2	TRBJ2-5	TRBV9	TGTGCCAGCAGCGTAGATCGGGTTGTGGGGGGACTACAAGAGACCCAGTACTTC	CASSVDRVVGGLQETQYF
-	TRBD2	TRBJ2-2	TRBV7-9	TGTGCCAGCAGCCTCGGGACTAGGAACACCGGGGAGCTGTTTTTT	CASSLGTRNTGELFF
-	TRBD2	TRBJ2-2	TRBV29-1	TGCAGCGTTGGGCTGGCGGGGGGGCTTGCCGGGGAGCTGTTTTTT	CSVGLAGGLAGELFF
-	-	TRBJ2-5	TRBV6-1	TGTGCCAGCAGTGATTGGGAGTCAGAGACCCAGTACTTC	CASSDWESETQYF
-	-	TRBJ1-1	TRBV10-3	TGTGCCATCAGTGATAAAATCCCAGGGTATGTCCCTGAAGCTTTCTTT	CAISDKIPGYVPEAFF
-	-	TRBJ1-1	TRBV5-4	TGTGCCATCGGAGGGGCGAACACTGAAGCTTTCTTT	CAIGGANTEAFF
-	TRBD1	TRBJ1-5	TRBV6-5	TGTGCCAGCAGTTACGGGACAGGGGAGAATCAGCCCCAGCATTTT	CASSYGTGENQPQHF
-	-	TRBJ1-1	TRBV5-1	TGCGCCAGCAGCTTAACTTCTAACACTGAAGCTTTCTTT	CASSLTSNTEAFF
-	-	TRBJ1-2	TRBV7-2	TGTGCCAGCAGCCCGTTCTATAACTATGGCTACACCTTC	CASSPFYNYGYTF
-	-	TRBJ2-3	TRBV5-1	TGCGCCAGCAGTTCTACAGATACGCAGTATTTT	CASSSTDTQYF
-	TRBD1	TRBJ2-7	TRBV11-3	TGTGCCAGCAGCTTAGATACGACAGGGACCTACGAGCAGTACTTC	CASSLDTTGTYEQYF
-	-	TRBJ2-2	TRBV19	TGTGCCAGTAGTATTAGGGGTACCGGGGAGCTGTTTTTT	CASSIRGTGELFF
once	-	TRBJ2-5	TRBV25-1	TGTGCCAGCAGTGAAGTGGGCAGGGGTAGGGAAGAGACCCAGTACTTC	CASSEVGRGREETQYF
-	TRBD1	TRBJ1-2	TRBV11-2	TGTGCCAGCAGCTCGATCCGGGACAGACCTTCTCTTCCTGGCTACACCTTC	CASSSIRDRPSLPGYTF
-	TRBD1	TRBJ1-1	TRBV27	TGTGCCAGCAGAATCAGGGGGCTGATGAACACTGAAGCTTTCTTT	CASRIRGLMNTEAFF
-	TRBD1	TRBJ2-6	TRBV2	TGTGCCAGCAGTGTGACAGGGGGCGGCTCTGGGGCCAACGTCCTGACTTTC	CASSVTGGGSGANVLTF
once	-	TRBJ1-1	TRBV28	TGTGCCAGCAGTTTACCGCAGGGCGGGGGGACTGAAGCTTTCTTT	CASSLPQGGGTEAFF
-	TRBD1	TRBJ1-4	TRBV7-2	TGTGCCAGCAGCGACCGACAGGGGGCAGGGGCTAATGAAAAACTGTTTTTT	CASSDRQGAGANEKLFF
-	TRBD1	TRBJ2-7	TRBV6-5	TGTGCCAGCAGTTACTCGGACAGGGGGCCCTACGAGCAGTACTTC	CASSYSDRGPYEQYF
-	-	TRBJ2-1	TRBV2	TGTGCCAGCGCGGCCCTTTACAATGAGCAGTTCTTC	CASAALYNEQFF
-	-	TRBJ2-4	TRBV11-2	TGTGCCAGCAGCTTTTCAGGGGATCAAAACATTCAGTACTTC	CASSFSGDQNIQYF
-	TRBD1	TRBJ2-5	TRBV15	TGTGCCACCAGCAGAGATGGACAGGGACGCGAGACCCAGTACTTC	CATSRDGQGRETQYF
-	-	TRBJ2-5	TRBV2	TGTGCCAGCATCCCAGTGGACCAAGAGACCCAGTACTTC	CASIPVDQETQYF
-	TRBD2	TRBJ2-3	TRBV7-7	TGTGCCAGCAGCTTAGTAGCGGGGGACACAGATACGCAGTATTTT	CASSLVAGDTDTQYF
-	TRBD2	TRBJ2-5	TRBV7-8	TGTGCCAGCAGCTTGTTTTGGGCGGGAGCCAGAGGAGAGACCCAGTACTTC	CASSLFWAGARGETQYF
-	-	TRBJ2-6	TRBV15	TGTGCCACCAGCAGAGCCTTCTCTGGGGCCAACGTCCTGACTTTC	CATSRAFSGANVLTF
-	TRBD1	TRBJ2-2	TRBV6-1	TGTGCCAGCAGTGAGGACAGGGCGAACACCGGGGAGCTGTTTTTT	CASSEDRANTGELFF
-	-	TRBJ2-1	TRBV7-9	TGTGCCAGCAGCTTAAAAACGGGAGTCTTAAATGAGCAGTTCTTC	CASSLKTGVLNEQFF
-	-	TRBJ1-1	TRBV27	TGTGCCAGCAGTTTAAATGGGGGGGACACTGAAGCTTTCTTT	CASSLNGGDTEAFF
medium-sized	-	TRBJ1-2	TRBV18	TGTGCCAGCTCACCGCTCGAACTAAACTATGGCTACACCTTC	CASSPLELNYGYTF
-	-	TRBJ1-6	TRBV9	TGTGCCAGCAGCGCGCTGGACAGCTTCAATTCACCCCTCCACTTT	CASSALDSFNSPLHF
-	TRBD2	TRBJ2-7	TRBV4-1	TGCGCCAGCAGCCCCCAGAGCGGGGCCTCCTACGAGCAGTACTTC	CASSPQSGASYEQYF
-	-	TRBJ2-4	TRBV7-9	TGTGCCAGCAGCCCCCGAGGTAACATTCAGTACTTC	CASSPRGNIQYF
-	TRBD1	TRBJ1-1	TRBV6-6	TGTGCCAGCAGTTCCAGGACAGGGACCATGAACACTGAAGCTTTCTTT	CASSSRTGTMNTEAFF
-	TRBD2	TRBJ2-2	TRBV28	TGTGCCAGCAGTTTCCCCCTGGCTAGCGGAAACACCGGGGAGCTGTTTTTT	CASSFPLASGNTGELFF
once	TRBD2	TRBJ2-1	TRBV4-3	TGCGCCAGCAGCCAAGTTGGACTAGCGGGGGGCCGGAGCTCCTACAATGAGCAGTTCTTC	CASSQVGLAGGRSSYNEQFF
-	TRBD2	TRBJ2-7	TRBV7-9	TGTGCCAGCAGCCCAACGGGACTAGCGGGAGGGCGGGACTACGAGCAGTACTTC	CASSPTGLAGGRDYEQYF
few	-	TRBJ2-3	TRBV5-6	TGTGCCAGCAAACGCGAGCGCACAGATACGCAGTATTTT	CASKRERTDTQYF
-	TRBD1	TRBJ1-2	TRBV30	TGTGCCTGGAGTCGGGGGACAGGGTATGGCTACACCTTC	CAWSRGTGYGYTF
few	-	TRBJ2-1	TRBV5-1	TGCGCCAGCAGCTCGGGATGGGACAATGAGCAGTTCTTC	CASSSGWDNEQFF
-	TRBD2	TRBJ2-7	TRBV10-3	TGTGCCATCAGTGATCCGGGACTAGCGGAAACCTACGAGCAGTACTTC	CAISDPGLAETYEQYF
-	TRBD1	TRBJ1-1	TRBV6-1	TGTGCCAGCAGTGCGAGACCAACGGACAGGGAAGTAGGGACTGAAGCTTTCTTT	CASSARPTDREVGTEAFF
few	-	TRBJ1-1	TRBV5-3	TGTGCCAGAAGTTCAAGCGGACTCAACACTGAAGCTTTCTTT	CARSSSGLNTEAFF
-	TRBD1	TRBJ1-1	TRBV6-5	TGTGCCAGCAGTCCCCCGAGGACAGGGAACACTGAAGCTTTCTTT	CASSPPRTGNTEAFF